This TCR beta chain was found in a study of shared clonotypes between healthy human individuals. Points from the study as a whole: The study generally estimated greater richness for naive than memory subsets.

Details on this clone: Its antigen is currently unknown.

V lost 4 bases to trimming and J lost 0 bases, with 7 bases between them. Germline V CDR1 and CDR2: MNHNY, SVGAGI (reference sequence). CDR3 length: 14 residues. Libraries were prepared by immunoSEQ multiplex PCR; TCRdb keeps only in-frame clonotypes and omits some of them. The table includes about 1.5 million clones, approximately 98% detected once. Sequenced material: naive CD4+ T cells sorted from blood. Noted subset: CD45RA+ positively selected. This clonotype was obtained from a man in his thirties or forties in good health. The rearrangement joins TRBV6-6 to TRBJ2-1, with D hard to call. The CDR3 DNA sequence: TGTGCCAGCAGTTCTCTAAGCTCCTACAATGAGCAGTTCTTC. It yields the protein CASSSLSSYNEQFF.